Following are 6 T cell receptor beta chains from one sample sequenced in a study of Ad26.COV2.S vaccination and SARS-CoV-2 variants. Sequencing used immunoSEQ multiplex PCR; TCRdb keeps in-frame clones, though not all of them. This table has about 350,000 clones, approximately 86% appearing once. Sample treatment: some 19 received Ad26.COV2.S at low or high dose, single or two shots; 5 received placebo; per-sample allocation not given. Specimen acquisition occurred on day 63 following the initial vaccine or placebo injection. Material: peripheral blood, obtained in a trial of Ad26.COV2.S vaccine versus placebo. These receptor sequences come from a person aged 18 to 59 who received the Ad26.COV2.S COVID-19 vaccine or a placebo.

This chain joins TRBV27 and TRBJ2-7; 8 bases align to TRBD1. The trim removed 4 bases at V and 6 bases at J, leaving 2 bases unmatched. The length of the CDR3 is 12 residues. CDR1 MNHEY and CDR2 SMNVEV come from the germline V gene (reference sequence). For the CDR3, the DNA is TGTGCCAGCAGTTCGACAGGGGTCGAGCAGTACTTC. Translated, it gives CASSSTGVEQYF.

The chain joins TRBV7-3 to TRBJ2-2; possibly TRBD2 for D (6 bases). Germline V CDR1 and CDR2: SGHTA, FQGTGA. The CDR3 length is 16 residues. The V gene lost 5 bases and the J gene lost 0 bases, with 13 bases spanning the gap. In DNA form, the CDR3 reads TGTGCCAGCAGCCCTAGCGCCATACCGAACACCGGGGAGCTGTTTTTT. This translates into CASSPSAIPNTGELFF.

The chain combines TRBV29-1 with TRBJ1-2; D not resolved. Germline V lookup: CDR1 SQVTM, CDR2 ANQGSEA. Trimming stripped 4 bases from V and 4 bases from J, with 10 bases between. The CDR3 runs 12 residues. Written as DNA, the CDR3 is TGCAGCGTTGTTGGGAACCTCTATGGCTACACCTTC. Amino acid sequence: CSVVGNLYGYTF. Complete variable domain (other parts from reference TRBV29-1 and TRBJ1-2): SAVISQKPSRDICQRGTSLTIQCQVDSQVTMMFWYRQQPGQSLTLIATANQGSEATYESGFVIDKFPISRPNLTFSTLTVSNMSPEDSSIYLCSVVGNLYGYTFGSGTRLTVV.

This clone was seen a few times. The CDR3 here is CASSRQGSQPQHF. The CDR3 nucleotides are TGTGCCAGCAGTCGACAGGGTAGTCAGCCCCAGCATTTT. The chain recombines TRBV2 with TRBJ1-5; 7 bases line up with TRBD1. CDR1 and CDR2 from the germline V gene are SNHLY and FYNNEI. Losses at the gene ends were 5 bases for V and 6 bases for J; bases not matched to a gene: 4. The CDR3 runs 13 residues.

The CDR3 coding sequence is TGTGCCAGCAGCTTTTCTCTAGCTGGCAATCAGCCCCAGCATTTT. It encodes CASSFSLAGNQPQHF. The chain has TRBV5-6 and TRBJ1-5, with no clear D. Trimming took 2 bases from V and 2 from J, leaving 11 bases between them. Germline loops: CDR1 SGHDT, CDR2 YYEEEE. The CDR3 is 15 residues long.

This clone has just a few counts. The J gene is TRBJ1-6, the V gene TRBV27; D possibly corresponds to TRBD1 (5 bases). CDR1 is MNHEY and CDR2 is SMNVEV in the germline V gene (reference sequence). Trimming removed 6 bases at V and 0 bases at J, with 9 bases between. The CDR3 length is 15 residues. This CDR3 is CASSPRVSYNSPLHF. CDR3 in DNA: TGTGCCAGCAGCCCCAGGGTCTCCTATAATTCACCCCTCCACTTT.